What follows are 26 T cell receptor beta chains derived from one specimen sequenced in a study of shared clonotypes between healthy human individuals. Naive CD8 cells were CD45RO-negative, positively selected for CCR7, excluding terminally differentiated effector memory CD45RA+ cells. Assay: immunoSEQ multiplex PCR; the TCRdb copy retains only in-frame clones and omits some. The sample shows millions of clones, approximately 94% of them seen only once. Sequencing was performed on naive CD8+ T cells sorted from blood. The receptors originated from a man in his late teens or twenties in good health.

V gene TRBV7-6 combines with J gene TRBJ2-3; 9 bases line up with TRBD2. Germline values: CDR1 SGHVS, CDR2 FNYEAQ. Trimming at V came to 7 bases and at J to 5 bases, leaving 4 bases not matched to a gene. This CDR3 has 13 amino acids. CDR3 sequence: CASTSGAIDTQYF. CDR3 bases: TGTGCCAGCACTAGCGGGGCAATAGATACGCAGTATTTT.

V gene TRBV27 combines with J gene TRBJ2-7; D might be TRBD2 (5 bases). The V end was cut by 4 bases, the J end by 1 base, with 14 bases between. Germline lookup yields CDR1 MNHEY and CDR2 SMNVEV (reference sequence). The CDR3 has 15 amino acids. The DNA of the CDR3 is TGTGCCAGCAGTTCCCGGTCGGTAGCGTCCTACGAGCAGTACTTC. It translates to CASSSRSVASYEQYF.

CDR3: CASLAGTEAFF. In DNA form, the CDR3 reads TGTGCCAGCCTGGCGGGCACTGAAGCTTTCTTT. The chain recombines TRBV6-5 with TRBJ1-1; D gene unclear. CDR3 length equals 11 residues. Trimming removed 8 bases from V and 4 bases from J, with 8 bases in between. The germline V gene encodes CDR1 MNHEY and CDR2 SVGAGI.

The chain combines TRBV30 with TRBJ2-2; D gene ambiguous. This CDR3 has 14 residues. V was clipped by 4 bases and J by 0 bases, with 9 bases between them. CDR1 is GTSNPN, CDR2 SVGIG, per germline (reference sequence). The CDR3 spells CAWTVGSNTGELFF. Here the CDR3 DNA reads TGTGCCTGGACGGTGGGTTCGAACACCGGGGAGCTGTTTTTT.

The rearrangement uses TRBV30 and TRBJ1-3, with 9 bases identical to TRBD1. CDR1 GTSNPN and CDR2 SVGIG come from the germline V gene (reference sequence). With V trimmed by 8 bases and J by 0 bases, 11 bases remained unmatched. The CDR3 is made up of 16 amino acids. CDR3 DNA sequence: TGTGCCGCCGGGACAGGGCCCTTAAGCTCTGGAAACACCATATATTTT. Translated: CAAGTGPLSSGNTIYF.

Turning to this clone: Other DNA sequences within the sample encode an identical CDR3. V gene TRBV9 combines with J gene TRBJ2-3; TRBD2 matches at 10 bases. The CDR3 has 16 residues. The germline CDR1 and CDR2 sequences are SGDLS and YYNGEE. V lost 2 bases, J lost 0 bases, and 3 bases stayed unmatched. As DNA, the CDR3 is TGTGCCAGCAGCGTGAGCGGGGGGGGTAGCACAGATACGCAGTATTTT. Protein sequence: CASSVSGGGSTDTQYF.

This sequence joins TRBV10-3 and TRBJ2-1; D ambiguous. The CDR3 totals 13 residues. CDR1 ENHRY and CDR2 SYGVKD come from the germline V gene. V dropped 5 bases and J dropped 5 bases, with 10 bases sitting between them. CDR3 amino acids: CAISPGLNNEQFF. As DNA, the CDR3 is TGTGCCATCAGTCCAGGATTAAACAATGAGCAGTTCTTC.

The chain has TRBV2 and TRBJ2-5, with D tentatively TRBD1 (5 bases). Germline CDR1 reads SNHLY; CDR2 reads FYNNEI. CDR3 length equals 16 residues. The V end was cut by 1 base, the J end by 5 bases, with 17 bases between. DNA of the CDR3: TGTGCCAGCAGTGAAGTTGCTTCAGGGAAGAGGGAGACCCAGTACTTC. As protein: CASSEVASGKRETQYF.

Details on this clone: Other DNA sequences in the sample encode the same CDR3. The V and J genes are TRBV13 and TRBJ2-5; 8 bases align to TRBD1. Trimming took 4 bases from V and 3 from J; bases not matched to a gene: 1. The CDR3 totals 13 residues. Germline V lookup: CDR1 PRHDT, CDR2 FYEKMQ (reference sequence). CDR3 nucleotides: TGTGCCAGCAGCTCGACAGGGGAAGAGACCCAGTACTTC. Protein: CASSSTGEETQYF.

The chain joins TRBV4-1 to TRBJ1-2, with D possibly TRBD1 on 6 matching bases. The germline V gene encodes CDR1 MGHRA and CDR2 YSYEKL. V was pared by 4 bases and J by 0 bases, with 12 bases between. The CDR3 totals 15 residues. CDR3 DNA sequence: TGCGCCAGCAGCCTAAGGGGGGAAGCTAACTATGGCTACACCTTC. This translates into CASSLRGEANYGYTF.

Comments on this clone: Other DNA sequences of this sample code for an identical CDR3. This rearrangement joins TRBV20-1 to TRBJ2-1, with D maybe TRBD2 (6 bases). CDR3 length equals 11 residues. V was cut by 5 bases and J by 8 bases, with 10 bases left in between. Germline V gene sequence: CDR1 DFQATT, CDR2 SNEGSKA (reference sequence). CDR3 in amino acids: CSARRDYEQFF. As DNA, the CDR3 is TGCAGTGCTCGCAGGGACTATGAGCAGTTCTTC.

The chain links TRBV19 to TRBJ1-3; possible D gene TRBD1, 6 bases. The CDR3 loop spans 15 amino acids. Looked up from germline, CDR1 is LNHDA and CDR2 is SQIVND (reference sequence). Trimming stripped 5 bases from V and 8 bases from J, with 19 bases between. CDR3 nucleotides: TGTGCCAGTAGTCCTTGGGGGGGACAATGGGACACCATATATTTT. Its translation: CASSPWGGQWDTIYF. The full variable domain, in which reference TRBV19 and TRBJ1-3 provide the parts outside the CDR3, is DGGITQSPKYLFRKEGQNVTLSCEQNLNHDAMYWYRQDPGQGLRLIYYSQIVNDFQKGDIAEGYSVSREKKESFPLTVTSAQKNPTAFYLCASSPWGGQWDTIYFGEGSWLTVV.

This chain connects TRBV29-1 to TRBJ2-1; 9 nucleotides match TRBD1. CDR3 length: 12 amino acids. Germline CDR1 SQVTM, CDR2 ANQGSEA. The J segment lost 12 bases and the V segment lost 6 bases, leaving 9 bases of the junction unmatched. CDR3 sequence reads: CSVPGQGGWQFF. The CDR3, as DNA: TGCAGCGTCCCGGGACAGGGAGGATGGCAGTTCTTC.

The rearrangement uses TRBV4-1 and TRBJ1-6; tentative D call: TRBD1 (6 bases). The CDR3 extends over 17 amino acids. Germline lookup yields CDR1 MGHRA and CDR2 YSYEKL. The V gene lost 0 bases and the J gene lost 2 bases, with 11 bases spanning the gap. The CDR3 DNA reads as TGCGCCAGCAGCCAAGAACAGGACAGACCCTATAATTCACCCCTCCACTTT. Translation gives CASSQEQDRPYNSPLHF.

The chain has TRBV4-1 and TRBJ2-7, with D perhaps TRBD1 or TRBD2 (5 bases each). The germline V and J ends were trimmed by 2 bases and 2 bases, with 13 bases remaining between them. This CDR3 has 15 amino acids. Per germline, CDR1 MGHRA and CDR2 YSYEKL. The CDR3 sequence: CASSQKGDGTYEQYF. In DNA form, the CDR3 reads TGCGCCAGCAGCCAAAAAGGGGACGGTACCTACGAGCAGTACTTC.

CDR3 loop: CASRGLNNEQFF. The CDR3 nucleotides are TGTGCCAGTAGGGGACTGAACAATGAGCAGTTCTTC. The V call is TRBV19, the J call TRBJ2-1; possible D gene TRBD2, 6 bases. CDR1 and CDR2 from the germline V gene are LNHDA and SQIVND (reference sequence). Trimming pared 6 bases from V and 5 bases from J, leaving 8 bases between. The CDR3 is 12 amino acids.

With regard to this clone: The identical CDR3 is also encoded by other nucleotide sequences in the sample. The rearrangement uses TRBV7-9 and TRBJ2-7; tentative D call: TRBD2 (5 bases). Trimming removed 5 bases from V and 0 bases from J, with 11 bases in between. CDR3 length: 14 amino acids. The germline V gene has CDR1 SEHNR and CDR2 FQNEAQ (reference sequence). The CDR3 DNA sequence: TGTGCCAGCAGCCTCCCTGGGAGCTCCTACGAGCAGTACTTC. Amino acids: CASSLPGSSYEQYF.

A single count supports this clone. V usage is TRBV7-8 and J usage is TRBJ1-4; D remains ambiguous. V shed 1 base and J shed 4 bases, with 13 bases lying between them. Per the germline V gene, CDR1 is SGHVS and CDR2 is FQNEAQ. The CDR3 is 16 amino acids. CDR3 residues: CASSLDRVGINEKLFF. The DNA of the CDR3 is TGTGCCAGCAGCTTAGATAGGGTAGGGATTAATGAAAAACTGTTTTTT.

This clone appeared a single time. The J gene is TRBJ2-2, the V gene TRBV13; perhaps TRBD1 as D (6 bases). Looked up from germline, CDR1 is PRHDT and CDR2 is FYEKMQ (reference sequence). Trimming took off 5 bases at V and 4 bases at J, with 11 bases between the two ends. There are 14 residues in the CDR3. The CDR3 sequence: CASSDGQITGELFF. The CDR3, as DNA: TGTGCCAGCAGCGACGGACAGATCACCGGGGAGCTGTTTTTT.

This rearrangement joins TRBV5-6 to TRBJ1-1; tentative D call: TRBD1 (5 bases). With 1 base removed from V and 11 bases from J, the gap between germline ends came to 12 bases. The CDR3 length is 12 residues. Germline V gene data show CDR1 as SGHDT and CDR2 as YYEEEE. CDR3 sequence (DNA): TGTGCCAGCAGCTTGTCGTGGGGGGACGCTTTCTTT. Amino acids: CASSLSWGDAFF. Full variable domain (missing parts from reference TRBV5-6 and TRBJ1-1): DAGVTQSPTHLIKTRGQQVTLRCSPKSGHDTVSWYQQALGQGPQFIFQYYEEEERQRGNFPDRFSGHQFPNYSSELNVNALLLGDSALYLCASSLSWGDAFFGQGTRLTVV.

The V call is TRBV21-1, the J call TRBJ1-5; the table's D call of TRBD1 was not tested on the DNA. TRBV21-1 is an annotated pseudogene. This CDR3 contains 14 residues. DNA of the CDR3: TGTGCCAGCAGCTTCCGACAGGGGGGTCAGCCCCAGCATTTT. Protein sequence: CASSFRQGGQPQHF.

J is TRBJ2-7 and V is TRBV29-1; 8 nucleotides agree with TRBD1. Germline V CDR1 and CDR2: SQVTM, ANQGSEA. The CDR3 contains 13 residues. After removal of 4 bases from V and 4 bases from J, the junction contained 6 bases not matched to a gene. The CDR3 coding sequence is TGCAGCGTTGCGACAGGGGTATATTACGAGCAGTACTTC. The encoded protein is CSVATGVYYEQYF.

The chain uses TRBV27 and TRBJ2-1; possible D gene TRBD1, 5 bases. This CDR3 contains 13 residues. Germline values: CDR1 MNHEY, CDR2 SMNVEV (reference sequence). The V and J ends lost 5 bases and 7 bases respectively, with 12 bases between them. In DNA, the CDR3 is TGTGCCAGCAGTCCTTCAGGGTGGAATGAGCAGTTCTTC. Its translation: CASSPSGWNEQFF.

This clone was recorded only once. The sample carries other DNA sequences with the same CDR3. CDR3 sequence reads: CASSLGYSNQPQHF. For the CDR3, the DNA is TGTGCCAGCAGCTTGGGTTATAGCAATCAGCCCCAGCATTTT. The gene calls are TRBV7-8 and TRBJ1-5; D unclear. Germline V lookup: CDR1 SGHVS, CDR2 FQNEAQ. V lost 3 bases to trimming and J lost 0 bases, with 6 bases between them. The CDR3 is made up of 14 amino acids. Filled out from reference TRBV7-8 and TRBJ1-5, the complete variable domain reads GAGVSQSPRYKVAKRGQDVALRCDPISGHVSLFWYQQALGQGPEFLTYFQNEAQLDKSGLPSDRFFAERPEGSVSTLKIQRTQQEDSAVYLCASSLGYSNQPQHFGDGTRLSIL.

The chain links TRBV6-5 to TRBJ1-2, with D perhaps TRBD1 (5 bases). The germline V and J ends were trimmed by 4 bases and 8 bases, with 11 bases remaining between them. In germline, CDR1 is MNHEY, CDR2 SVGAGI. The CDR3 is 12 residues long. The CDR3 region is CASSSNAGGYTF. The CDR3 DNA reads as TGTGCCAGCAGTTCCAATGCAGGGGGCTACACCTTC.

This chain uses TRBV4-1 with TRBJ2-7, with a tentative D call TRBD2 (6 bases). With 0 bases removed from V and 0 bases from J, the gap between germline ends came to 15 bases. CDR1 is MGHRA and CDR2 is YSYEKL in the germline V gene. The CDR3 is 17 residues long. In nucleotides, the CDR3 is TGCGCCAGCAGCCAAGATAGCGGAACGGGAAGCTCCTACGAGCAGTACTTC. This encodes CASSQDSGTGSSYEQYF.